This is a list of T cell receptor beta chains from one sample in a study of blood T cell repertoires in COVID-19. Repertoires were generated with immunoSEQ multiplex PCR, while TCRdb's copy carries only in-frame clones and drops some. The sample records 200,000 or so clones, 79% being singletons. The sequenced material came from peripheral blood. The receptors were sampled from a man aged 55 to 70 with active or convalescent COVID-19. Each CDR3 is given with its conserved first and last residue. A D gene is named only where the DNA matches it firmly. The size entry is marked missing in some rows and otherwise reads once, few, many or a size class.

size,J,V,D,DNA,CDR3
-,TRBJ2-7,TRBV30,TRBD1,TGTGCCTGGAGCCCCGGGACAGACCTCTACGAGCAGTACTTC,CAWSPGTDLYEQYF
-,TRBJ1-2,TRBV5-4,TRBD1,TGTGCCAGCAGCTTGGACAGGGGGTACTATGCGCATGGCTACACCTTC,CASSLDRGYYAHGYTF
-,TRBJ2-3,TRBV5-4,TRBD2,TGTGCCAGCAGCTCTCGACTAGCGGGGGACACAGATACGCAGTATTTT,CASSSRLAGDTDTQYF
-,TRBJ2-7,TRBV11-2,TRBD2,TGTGCCAGCAGCTTAGGTCGGGGGGACGAGCAGTACTTC,CASSLGRGDEQYF
once,TRBJ2-7,TRBV21-1,-,TGTGCCAGCAGCAAGTTAAGGGGCTCATCTTCTACCTACGAGCAGTACTTC,CASSKLRGSSSTYEQYF
once,TRBJ1-2,TRBV7-2,-,TGTGCCAGCAGCTTAGAAGGGGGATTGGGCTATGGCTACACCTTC,CASSLEGGLGYGYTF
-,TRBJ1-5,TRBV5-1,TRBD1,TGCGCCAGCAGCTCCGGACAGGGGGACCTTTATCAGCCCCAGCATTTT,CASSSGQGDLYQPQHF
-,TRBJ2-2,TRBV9,-,TGTGCCAGCATTTTGACAGACAACACCGGGGAGCTGTTTTTT,CASILTDNTGELFF
-,TRBJ2-5,TRBV9,-,TGTGCCAGCAGCGCCGCCATTCGGGGGACCCAGTACTTC,CASSAAIRGTQYF
-,TRBJ2-2,TRBV7-8,-,TGTGCCAGCAGTACGAACTTGAACACCGGGGAGCTGTTTTTT,CASSTNLNTGELFF
-,TRBJ2-7,TRBV28,TRBD2,TGTGCCAGCAGTAGGCACACCCTTCCGCGGGAGGGAACCTACGAGCAGTACTTC,CASSRHTLPREGTYEQYF
-,TRBJ2-1,TRBV7-9,-,TGTGCCGCCGGACTGCCAGGGGATGAGCAGTTCTTC,CAAGLPGDEQFF
-,TRBJ2-7,TRBV6-5,TRBD2,TGTGCCTCCTCCCGACTAGCGGGAGACGGGGAGCAGTACTTC,CASSRLAGDGEQYF
-,TRBJ1-5,TRBV18,TRBD1,TGTGCCAGCTCAGGACAGGGCGGTCAGCCCCAGCATTTT,CASSGQGGQPQHF
few,TRBJ2-7,TRBV5-1,-,TGCGCCAGCAGCTTGGAACCGGGTTTAGAGCAGTACTTC,CASSLEPGLEQYF
-,TRBJ2-5,TRBV7-3,TRBD2,TGTGCCAGCAGCTCCGGACTAGCGGGAGAAAAACAAGAGACCCAGTACTTC,CASSSGLAGEKQETQYF
-,TRBJ2-2,TRBV11-3,TRBD2,TGTGCCAGCAGCCGTCGGCTAGCGGGCCCCGGGTCCGGGGAGCTGTTTTTT,CASSRRLAGPGSGELFF
-,TRBJ1-5,TRBV3-1/TRBV3-2,-,TGTGCCAGCAGCCAAGTAGTCAGCAATCAGCCCCAGCATTTT,CASSQVVSNQPQHF
-,TRBJ2-2,TRBV19,TRBD2,TGTGCCAGTAGTGGGAGGACTAGCGGGATAGGGGAGCTGTTTTTT,CASSGRTSGIGELFF
-,TRBJ2-7,TRBV18,-,TGTGCCAGCTCACCTAACAACGAGCAGTACTTC,CASSPNNEQYF
-,TRBJ2-5,TRBV10-2,-,TGCGCCAGCAGTGCCCGGGAGACCCAGTACTTC,CASSARETQYF
-,TRBJ2-1,TRBV18,TRBD2,TGTGCCAGCTCACCCGTAGGTAGCGGGAGGGGAAATGAGCAGTTCTTC,CASSPVGSGRGNEQFF